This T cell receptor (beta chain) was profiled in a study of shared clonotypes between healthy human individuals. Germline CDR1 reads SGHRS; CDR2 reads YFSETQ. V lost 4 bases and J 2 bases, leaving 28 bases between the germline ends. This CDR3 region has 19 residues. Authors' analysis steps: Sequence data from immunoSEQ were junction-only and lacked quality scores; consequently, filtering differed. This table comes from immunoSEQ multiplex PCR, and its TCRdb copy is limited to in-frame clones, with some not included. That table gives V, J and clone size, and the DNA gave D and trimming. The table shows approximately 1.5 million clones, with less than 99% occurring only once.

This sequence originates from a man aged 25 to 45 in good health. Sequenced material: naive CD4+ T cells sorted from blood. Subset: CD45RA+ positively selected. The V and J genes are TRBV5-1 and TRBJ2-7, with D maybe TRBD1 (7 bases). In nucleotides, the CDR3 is TGCGCCAGCAGCCGGACCGGAGGGGGCCAACGAACATCAACCTACGAGCAGTACTTC. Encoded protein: CASSRTGGGQRTSTYEQYF.